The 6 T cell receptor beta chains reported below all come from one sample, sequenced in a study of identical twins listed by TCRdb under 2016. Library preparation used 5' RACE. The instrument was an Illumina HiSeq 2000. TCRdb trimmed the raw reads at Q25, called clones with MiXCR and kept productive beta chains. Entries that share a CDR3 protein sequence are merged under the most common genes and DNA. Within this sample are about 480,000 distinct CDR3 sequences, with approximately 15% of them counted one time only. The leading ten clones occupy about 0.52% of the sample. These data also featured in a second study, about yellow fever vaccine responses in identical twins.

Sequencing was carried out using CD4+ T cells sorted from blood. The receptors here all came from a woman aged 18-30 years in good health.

The CDR3 coding sequence is TGTGCCAGCAAGGGGCGAACCGGGGAGCTGTTTTTT. Residues: CASKGRTGELFF. J is TRBJ2-2 and V is TRBV21-1; the DNA was not used to check the table's D call, TRBD1. TRBV21-1 is described as a pseudogene. The CDR3 is 12 amino acids.

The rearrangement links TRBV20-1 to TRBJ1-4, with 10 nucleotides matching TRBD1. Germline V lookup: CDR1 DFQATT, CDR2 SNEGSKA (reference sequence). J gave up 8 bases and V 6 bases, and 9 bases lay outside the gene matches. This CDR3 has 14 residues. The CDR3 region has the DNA TGCAGTGCGCGGACCGGGACAGGGGTCGAAAAACTGTTTTTT. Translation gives CSARTGTGVEKLFF.

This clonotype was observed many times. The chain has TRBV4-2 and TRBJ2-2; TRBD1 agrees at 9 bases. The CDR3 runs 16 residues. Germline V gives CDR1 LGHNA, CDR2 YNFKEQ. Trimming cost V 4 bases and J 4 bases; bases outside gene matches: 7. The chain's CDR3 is CASSPRTGAGTGELFF. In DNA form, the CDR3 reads TGTGCCAGCAGCCCCAGGACAGGGGCGGGCACCGGGGAGCTGTTTTTT.

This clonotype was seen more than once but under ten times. In DNA, the CDR3 is TGTGCCAGCAGCGTCTATGAGTTAAACAATGAGCAGTTCTTC. Residues: CASSVYELNNEQFF. This chain joins TRBV9 and TRBJ2-1; D not certain. Germline V gives CDR1 SGDLS, CDR2 YYNGEE. The ends were cut back, 2 bases at V and 5 bases at J, with 11 bases in the middle. CDR3 length: 14 residues.

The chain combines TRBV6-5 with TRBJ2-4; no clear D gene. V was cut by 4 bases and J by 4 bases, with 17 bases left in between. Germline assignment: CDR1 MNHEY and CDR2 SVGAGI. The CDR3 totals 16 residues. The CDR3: CASSSPNLQLKNIQYF. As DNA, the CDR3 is TGTGCCAGCAGTTCCCCCAATTTGCAATTAAAAAACATTCAGTACTTC.

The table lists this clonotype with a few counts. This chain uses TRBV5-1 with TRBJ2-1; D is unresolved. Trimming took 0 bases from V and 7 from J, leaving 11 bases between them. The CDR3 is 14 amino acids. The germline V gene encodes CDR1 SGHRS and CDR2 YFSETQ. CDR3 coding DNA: TGCGCCAGCAGCTTGGCCGTTGTGGGTAATGAGCAGTTCTTC. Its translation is CASSLAVVGNEQFF.